This TCR beta chain was captured by sequencing in a study of T cell responses to AZD1222 COVID-19 vaccine. The CDR3 is 13 residues long. After removal of 6 bases from V and 15 bases from J, the junction contained 13 bases not matched to a gene. Sequenced by immunoSEQ multiplex PCR; TCRdb stores in-frame clones only, minus some. The table lists some 54,000 clones, roughly 85% of them singletons. The genes are TRBV12-3 or TRBV12-4 and TRBJ1-4; 7 nucleotides line up with TRBD1. The sample in question was peripheral blood, obtained on day 0 of AZD1222 vaccination. This clonotype was sampled from an adult in good health. The CDR3 bases are TGTGCCAGCAGACTAGTGGAGGGGGCGAGAGTGTTTTTT. Its translation is CASRLVEGARVFF.